This T cell receptor beta chain was recorded in a study of shared clonotypes between healthy human individuals. CDR3 length: 15 amino acids. Germline lookup yields CDR1 LNHDA and CDR2 SQIVND (reference sequence). Trimming took 3 bases from V and 6 from J, leaving 18 bases between them. Several immunoSEQ plates received, in even portions, the genomic DNA of each subset. Sequencing used immunoSEQ multiplex PCR; TCRdb keeps in-frame clones, though not all of them. The sample has some 2.1 million clones, around 95% seen once. Naive CD8 cells lacked CD45RO and underwent positive selection for CCR7, leaving out terminally differentiated effector memory CD45RA+ cells.

The rearrangement links TRBV19 to TRBJ2-7, with D perhaps matching TRBD1 or TRBD2 (5 bases each). This clonotype was obtained from a man between 18 and 35 years old in good health. Some clones in this sample may be carry-over from other donors' samples. The sample was naive CD8+ T cells from PBMCs. CDR3: CASSIGARGLSEQYF. The CDR3 DNA reads TGTGCCAGTAGTATTGGGGCCCGGGGATTAAGCGAGCAGTACTTC.